This passage covers 24 T cell receptor beta chains from one sample sequenced in a study of identical twins. TCRdb reanalysed the 5' RACE reads using MiXCR and keeps one entry per CDR3 protein. The repertoire has around 480,000 distinct CDR3 sequences, 14% of them found once; the top ten carry 0.52%. This sample also appeared in a second study, on yellow fever vaccine responses in identical twins.

The sequencing sample was made of CD4+ T cells sorted from blood. All receptors derive from a woman aged 18-29 years in good health.

This sequence joins TRBV11-2 and TRBJ2-5, with D unclear. V lost 0 bases, J lost 5 bases, and 4 bases lay in between. The CDR3 extends over 12 amino acids. Germline V CDR1 and CDR2: SGHAT, FQNNGV. As DNA, the CDR3 is TGTGCCAGCAGCTTAGAGATGGAGACCCAGTACTTC. This encodes CASSLEMETQYF.

The sample holds a few counts of this clonotype. The chain links TRBV3-1 to TRBJ2-1; D may correspond to TRBD1 or TRBD2 (5 bases each). Germline V lookup: CDR1 LGHDT, CDR2 YNNKEL (reference sequence). V gave up 8 bases and J gave up 4 bases, with 18 bases separating them. This CDR3 spans 15 amino acids. For the CDR3, the DNA is TGTGCCAGCCAAAGGGGAGCGATGGGGTACAATGAGCAGTTCTTC. Its protein product is CASQRGAMGYNEQFF.

This clonotype has ten or more counts. The chain links TRBV10-3 to TRBJ2-3; 10 bases are a match to TRBD1. The V gene's germline CDR1 is ENHRY and CDR2 SYGVKD. The trim removed 6 bases at V and 3 bases at J, leaving 6 bases unmatched. The CDR3 consists of 15 residues. This chain's CDR3 is CAIRSGDRGTDTQYF. CDR3 bases: TGTGCCATCAGATCCGGGGACAGGGGAACAGATACGCAGTATTTT.

The chain couples TRBV28 to TRBJ2-1; D is unclear. Germline V gene lookup returns CDR1 MDHEN and CDR2 SYDVKM. V gave up 8 bases and J gave up 1 base, with 15 bases separating them. CDR3 length: 15 residues. CDR3 DNA: TGTGCCAGCGCGGTTGGAAGGGTGTCCTACAATGAGCAGTTCTTC. Protein sequence: CASAVGRVSYNEQFF.

This clonotype was picked up a small number of times. V usage is TRBV4-3 and J usage is TRBJ2-7; the match to TRBD2 covers 8 bases. The length of the CDR3 is 18 residues. The V segment lost 0 bases and the J segment 1 base; nucleotides outside the gene matches: 11. CDR1 and CDR2 (germline): LGHNA, YSLEER. The CDR3 protein is CASSQEVSGEIGSYEQYF. CDR3 bases: TGCGCCAGCAGCCAAGAAGTTAGCGGGGAGATTGGTTCCTACGAGCAGTACTTC.

This clonotype was seen only a few times. This chain links TRBV15 with TRBJ2-2, with 11 positions matching TRBD2. Germline V CDR1 and CDR2: LNHNV, YYDKDF (reference sequence). The V segment lost 8 bases and the J segment 7 bases; nucleotides outside the gene matches: 12. The CDR3 totals 16 residues. The chain's CDR3 is CATPPTSGKVVGELFF. The CDR3 DNA reads TGTGCCACCCCGCCGACTAGCGGGAAAGTGGTCGGGGAGCTGTTTTTT. Variable domain in full (rest from reference TRBV15 and TRBJ2-2): DAMVIQNPRYQVTQFGKPVTLSCSQTLNHNVMYWYQQKSSQAPKLLFHYYDKDFNNEADTPDNFQSRRPNTSFCFLDIRSPGLGDTAMYLCATPPTSGKVVGELFFGEGSRLTVL.

The rearrangement joins TRBV19 to TRBJ2-7; 7 bases match TRBD2. Per germline, CDR1 LNHDA and CDR2 SQIVND (reference sequence). This CDR3 region has 14 residues. V shed 1 base and J 2 bases; nucleotides not matched to a gene: 2. The CDR3 reads CASSIGEGPYEQYF. In DNA, the CDR3 is TGTGCCAGTAGTATAGGGGAGGGGCCCTACGAGCAGTACTTC.

This clonotype was seen ten or more times. This chain connects TRBV7-2 to TRBJ2-7, with D uncertain. This CDR3 region has 14 residues. Trimming took off 2 bases at V and 3 bases at J, with 11 bases between the two ends. Germline lookup yields CDR1 SGHTA and CDR2 FQGNSA. The CDR3 sequence: CASSLLPDDYEQYF. CDR3 nucleotide sequence: TGTGCCAGCAGCTTATTGCCTGACGACTACGAGCAGTACTTC. The whole variable domain, remainder taken from reference TRBV7-2 and TRBJ2-7, is GAGVSQSPSNKVTEKGKDVELRCDPISGHTALYWYRQSLGQGLEFLIYFQGNSAPDKSGLPSDRFSAERTGGSVSTLTIQRTQQEDSAVYLCASSLLPDDYEQYFGPGTRLTVT.

A few counts support this clonotype. V usage is TRBV3-1 and J usage is TRBJ1-6, with D perhaps TRBD1 (5 bases). Trimming removed 4 bases at V and 7 bases at J, with 8 bases between. From germline, CDR1 is LGHDT and CDR2 YNNKEL (reference sequence). This CDR3 is built from 13 residues. Written as DNA, the CDR3 is TGTGCCAGCAGCCCCAGACAGAATTCACCCCTCCACTTT. Amino acid sequence: CASSPRQNSPLHF. The full variable domain, with the rest looked up from reference TRBV3-1 and TRBJ1-6, is DTAVSQTPKYLVTQMGNDKSIKCEQNLGHDTMYWYKQDSKKFLKIMFSYNNKELIINETVPNRFSPKSPDKAHLNLHINSLELGDSAVYFCASSPRQNSPLHFGNGTRLTVT.

This clonotype was seen a few times. V gene TRBV28 combines with J gene TRBJ1-4, with no clear D. V gave up 3 bases and J gave up 0 bases, with 8 bases separating them. This CDR3 has 15 residues. Germline assignment: CDR1 MDHEN and CDR2 SYDVKM. The DNA of the CDR3 is TGTGCCAGCAGTTTGCGCCGCGCAACTAATGAAAAACTGTTTTTT. Translating gives CASSLRRATNEKLFF.

This clonotype was seen a few times. The gene calls are TRBV24-1 and TRBJ2-3; 8 nucleotides line up with TRBD1. J lost 5 bases, V lost 3 bases, and 9 bases had no gene match. This CDR3 contains 16 residues. The germline V gene encodes CDR1 KGHDR and CDR2 SFDVKD. CDR3 protein: CATSDTGQGRGDTQYF. Here the CDR3 DNA reads TGTGCCACCAGTGATACCGGACAGGGCCGGGGAGATACGCAGTATTTT.

Only a few counts were recorded for this clonotype. The genes are TRBV5-1 and TRBJ2-5; the match to TRBD1 covers 10 bases. The V segment lost 3 bases and the J segment 4 bases; nucleotides outside the gene matches: 18. CDR1 and CDR2 (germline): SGHRS, YFSETQ. The CDR3 has 19 amino acids. The chain's CDR3 is CASSSLTGTGATMGETQYF. The CDR3 nucleotides read TGCGCCAGCAGCTCATTAACCGGGACAGGGGCCACAATGGGAGAGACCCAGTACTTC.

The chain couples TRBV20-1 to TRBJ2-3; D is undetermined. The germline CDR1 and CDR2 sequences are DFQATT and SNEGSKA (reference sequence). This CDR3 comprises 15 residues. Trimming took off 0 bases at V and 8 bases at J, with 18 bases between the two ends. CDR3 amino acids: CSARDVTSPAVTQYF. The CDR3 nucleotides read TGCAGTGCTAGAGATGTGACCTCCCCGGCGGTTACGCAGTATTTT.

This clonotype has a handful of counts. The rearrangement joins TRBV7-2 to TRBJ2-3; D not resolved. Germline V CDR1 and CDR2: SGHTA, FQGNSA. The V end was cut by 3 bases, the J end by 0 bases, with 10 bases between. The CDR3 sequence is 15 residues long. For the CDR3, the DNA is TGTGCCAGCAGCTTTGCAGGACGGAGCACAGATACGCAGTATTTT. This gives the protein CASSFAGRSTDTQYF.

This clonotype was observed a few times. The chain couples TRBV25-1 to TRBJ2-5; weak D call: TRBD2 (5 bases). The V end was cut by 6 bases, the J end by 4 bases, with 12 bases between. The CDR3 has 13 amino acids. Germline V gene lookup returns CDR1 MGHDK and CDR2 SYGVNS. As DNA, the CDR3 is TGTGCCAGCAGAACCCGGGGATCAGAGACCCAGTACTTC. As protein: CASRTRGSETQYF.

This clonotype was seen only a few times. The chain joins TRBV5-1 to TRBJ2-2; 8 nucleotides match TRBD2. The CDR3 is 17 amino acids. The germline CDR1 and CDR2 sequences are SGHRS and YFSETQ. Trimming took 3 bases from V and 5 from J; bases not matched to a gene: 12. Written as DNA, the CDR3 is TGCGCCAGCAGCTATCAAGTCGCGGGGGGACTGACCGGGGAGCTGTTTTTT. Translation gives CASSYQVAGGLTGELFF.

This clonotype was detected a few times. The chain employs TRBV6-6 and TRBJ2-2; no clear D. The V gene lost 0 bases and the J gene lost 7 bases, with 3 bases spanning the gap. Germline CDR1 is MNHNY and CDR2 is SVGAGI (reference sequence). The CDR3 extends over 12 amino acids. Here the CDR3 reads CASSYSDGELFF. CDR3 nucleotides: TGTGCCAGCAGTTACTCGGACGGGGAGCTGTTTTTT.

In this sample, this clonotype turned up a few times. This chain uses TRBV20-1 with TRBJ2-1, with a weak D call TRBD2 (6 bases). Per the germline V gene, CDR1 is DFQATT and CDR2 is SNEGSKA (reference sequence). The CDR3 totals 14 residues. V was pared by 6 bases and J by 0 bases, with 12 bases between. In DNA form, the CDR3 reads TGCAGTGCGGGGGAGGTTCTCTCCTACAATGAGCAGTTCTTC. Protein product: CSAGEVLSYNEQFF.

The chain uses TRBV9 and TRBJ2-1, with TRBD2 matching 13 bases. This CDR3 contains 16 residues. The V and J ends lost 4 bases and 8 bases, in that order; junction bases with no gene match: 9. From germline, CDR1 is SGDLS and CDR2 YYNGEE. CDR3 coding DNA: TGTGCCAGCAGCATAAGGACTAGCGGGGGAGGCCATGAGCAGTTCTTC. Translation: CASSIRTSGGGHEQFF.

The chain is built from TRBV3-1 and TRBJ2-5; maybe TRBD2 (5 bases). The V gene lost 1 base and the J gene lost 1 base, with 10 bases spanning the gap. CDR1 LGHDT and CDR2 YNNKEL come from the germline V gene (reference sequence). The CDR3 totals 15 residues. The CDR3 DNA reads TGTGCCAGCAGCCAAGTTGGGCGGGTCCAAGAGACCCAGTACTTC. It codes for CASSQVGRVQETQYF.

This sequence joins TRBV5-1 and TRBJ2-7; D gene uncertain. Trimming took 0 bases from V and 0 from J, leaving 7 bases between them. The CDR3 runs 14 residues. From germline, CDR1 is SGHRS and CDR2 YFSETQ. The CDR3 DNA reads as TGCGCCAGCAGCTTGGATGCGATCTCCTACGAGCAGTACTTC. Protein sequence: CASSLDAISYEQYF.

The chain is built from TRBV4-3 and TRBJ2-4, with no clear D. Trimming cost V 0 bases and J 12 bases, with 18 bases left between them. This CDR3 spans 15 amino acids. The germline V gene encodes CDR1 LGHNA and CDR2 YSLEER. This chain's CDR3 is CASSQDSRAESPQYF. The CDR3 nucleotides are TGCGCCAGCAGCCAAGATAGTAGGGCCGAATCCCCTCAGTACTTC.

This clonotype came up a few times. The V and J genes are TRBV29-1 and TRBJ2-3, with TRBD1 as a possible D gene (5 bases). This CDR3 spans 12 amino acids. Germline CDR1 and CDR2: SQVTM and ANQGSEA. The germline V and J ends were trimmed by 4 bases and 4 bases, with 9 bases remaining between them. CDR3 residues: CSVGQGPDTQYF. In nucleotides, the CDR3 is TGCAGCGTTGGGCAGGGCCCAGATACGCAGTATTTT.

V is TRBV6-5 and J is TRBJ1-3, with unresolved D. Germline-derived CDR1 and CDR2 are MNHEY and SVGAGI. V was shortened by 2 bases and J by 0 bases, with 8 bases between the two germline ends. This CDR3 contains 15 residues. CDR3 coding DNA: TGTGCCAGCAGTTACGAACGACTCTCTGGAAACACCATATATTTT. It yields the protein CASSYERLSGNTIYF.